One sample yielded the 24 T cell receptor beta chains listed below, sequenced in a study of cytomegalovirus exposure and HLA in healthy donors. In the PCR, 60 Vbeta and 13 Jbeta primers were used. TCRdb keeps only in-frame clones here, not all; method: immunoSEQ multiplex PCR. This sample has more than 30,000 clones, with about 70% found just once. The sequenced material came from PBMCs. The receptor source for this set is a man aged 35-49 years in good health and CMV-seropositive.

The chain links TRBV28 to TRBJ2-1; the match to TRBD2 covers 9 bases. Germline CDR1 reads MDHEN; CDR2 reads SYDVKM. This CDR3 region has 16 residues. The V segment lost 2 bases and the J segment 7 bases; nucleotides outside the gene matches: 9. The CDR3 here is CASSLRLAVNRNEQFF. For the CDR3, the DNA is TGTGCCAGCAGTTTAAGACTAGCGGTAAATAGGAATGAGCAGTTCTTC.

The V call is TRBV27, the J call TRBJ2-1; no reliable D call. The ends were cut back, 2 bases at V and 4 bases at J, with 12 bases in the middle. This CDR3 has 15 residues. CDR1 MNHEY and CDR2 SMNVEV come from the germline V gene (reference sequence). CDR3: CASSLESLGYNEQFF. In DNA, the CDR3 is TGTGCCAGCAGTTTAGAAAGTCTCGGGTACAATGAGCAGTTCTTC.

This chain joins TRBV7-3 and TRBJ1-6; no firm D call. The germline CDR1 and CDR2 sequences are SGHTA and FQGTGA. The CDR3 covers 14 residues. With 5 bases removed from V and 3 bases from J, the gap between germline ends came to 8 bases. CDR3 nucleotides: TGTGCCAGCAGCCCCGGAGGCTATAATTCACCCCTCCACTTT. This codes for CASSPGGYNSPLHF. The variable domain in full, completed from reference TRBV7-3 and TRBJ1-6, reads GAGVSQTPSNKVTEKGKYVELRCDPISGHTALYWYRQSLGQGPEFLIYFQGTGAADDSGLPNDRFFAVRPEGSVSTLKIQRTERGDSAVYLCASSPGGYNSPLHFGNGTRLTVT.

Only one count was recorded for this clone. CDR3 amino acids: CASSYGQGADGYTF. The CDR3 DNA sequence: TGTGCCAGCAGTTACGGGCAGGGGGCGGATGGCTACACCTTC. The chain joins TRBV6-5 to TRBJ1-2, with 8 positions matching TRBD1. V lost 2 bases, J lost 6 bases, and 5 bases stayed unmatched. This CDR3 region has 14 residues. CDR1 is MNHEY, CDR2 SVGAGI, per germline.

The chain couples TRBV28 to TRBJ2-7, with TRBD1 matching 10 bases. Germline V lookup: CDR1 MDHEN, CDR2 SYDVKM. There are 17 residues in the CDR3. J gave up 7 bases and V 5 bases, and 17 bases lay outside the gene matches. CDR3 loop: CASSRDRGRDWLGEQYF. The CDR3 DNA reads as TGTGCCAGCAGTCGGGACAGGGGAAGGGACTGGCTCGGTGAGCAGTACTTC.

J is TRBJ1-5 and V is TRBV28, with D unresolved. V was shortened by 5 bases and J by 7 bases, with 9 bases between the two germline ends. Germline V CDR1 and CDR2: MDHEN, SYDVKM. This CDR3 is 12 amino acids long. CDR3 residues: CASSKKSQPQHF. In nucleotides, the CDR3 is TGTGCCAGCAGTAAGAAGAGCCAGCCCCAGCATTTT.

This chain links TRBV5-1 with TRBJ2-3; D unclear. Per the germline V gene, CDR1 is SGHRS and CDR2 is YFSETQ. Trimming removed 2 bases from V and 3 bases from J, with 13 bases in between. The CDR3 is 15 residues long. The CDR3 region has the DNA TGCGCCAGCAGCTTATCTCTTCCGAGGACAGATACGCAGTATTTT. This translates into CASSLSLPRTDTQYF.

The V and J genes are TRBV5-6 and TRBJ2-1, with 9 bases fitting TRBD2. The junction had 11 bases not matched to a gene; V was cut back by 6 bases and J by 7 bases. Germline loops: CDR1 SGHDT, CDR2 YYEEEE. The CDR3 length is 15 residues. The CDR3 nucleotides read TGTGCCAGCACCACCGCGGGGGGGGCGGGTAATGAGCAGTTCTTC. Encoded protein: CASTTAGGAGNEQFF.

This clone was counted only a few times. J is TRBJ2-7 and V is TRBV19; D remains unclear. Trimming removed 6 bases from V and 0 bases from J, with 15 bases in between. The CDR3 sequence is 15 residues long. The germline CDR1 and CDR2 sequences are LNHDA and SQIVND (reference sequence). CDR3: CASSTDFSSSYEQYF. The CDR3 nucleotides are TGTGCCAGTAGCACCGACTTTTCGAGCTCCTACGAGCAGTACTTC.

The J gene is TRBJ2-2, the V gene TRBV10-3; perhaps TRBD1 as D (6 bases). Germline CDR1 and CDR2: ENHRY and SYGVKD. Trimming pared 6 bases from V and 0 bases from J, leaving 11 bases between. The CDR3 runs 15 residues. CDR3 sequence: CAIRPGTTNTGELFF. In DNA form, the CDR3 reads TGTGCCATCAGACCCGGGACAACGAACACCGGGGAGCTGTTTTTT.

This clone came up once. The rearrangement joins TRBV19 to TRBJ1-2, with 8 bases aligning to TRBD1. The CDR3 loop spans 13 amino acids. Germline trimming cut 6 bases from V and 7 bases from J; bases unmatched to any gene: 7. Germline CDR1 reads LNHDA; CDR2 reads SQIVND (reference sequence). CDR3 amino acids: CASSPTGARGYTF. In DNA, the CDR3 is TGTGCCAGTAGCCCGACAGGGGCGCGTGGCTACACCTTC. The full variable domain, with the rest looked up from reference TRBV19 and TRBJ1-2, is DGGITQSPKYLFRKEGQNVTLSCEQNLNHDAMYWYRQDPGQGLRLIYYSQIVNDFQKGDIAEGYSVSREKKESFPLTVTSAQKNPTAFYLCASSPTGARGYTFGSGTRLTVV.

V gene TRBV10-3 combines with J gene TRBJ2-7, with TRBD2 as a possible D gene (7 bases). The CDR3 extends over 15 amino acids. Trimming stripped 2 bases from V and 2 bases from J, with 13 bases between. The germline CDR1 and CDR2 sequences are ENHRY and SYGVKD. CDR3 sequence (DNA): TGTGCCATCAGTGAGGGGGCGGGGGCCCCCTACGAGCAGTACTTC. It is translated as CAISEGAGAPYEQYF.

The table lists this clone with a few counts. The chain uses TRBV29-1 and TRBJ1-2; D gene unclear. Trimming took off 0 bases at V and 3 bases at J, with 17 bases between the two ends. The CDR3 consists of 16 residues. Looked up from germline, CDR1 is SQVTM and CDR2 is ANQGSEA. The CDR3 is CSVEDRGQLAYYGYTF. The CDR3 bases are TGCAGCGTTGAAGATCGAGGCCAGCTAGCGTACTATGGCTACACCTTC.

The CDR3 reads CASSPSRRDSPLHF. CDR3 DNA sequence: TGTGCCAGCAGCCCCTCAAGGAGGGATTCACCCCTCCACTTT. The chain joins TRBV13 to TRBJ1-6, with no clear D. CDR1 is PRHDT and CDR2 is FYEKMQ in the germline V gene (reference sequence). The CDR3 is made up of 14 amino acids. V lost 5 bases and J 8 bases, leaving 13 bases between the germline ends.

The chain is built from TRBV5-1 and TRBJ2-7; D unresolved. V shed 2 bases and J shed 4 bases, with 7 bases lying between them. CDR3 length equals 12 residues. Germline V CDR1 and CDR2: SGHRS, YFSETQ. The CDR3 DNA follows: TGCGCCAGCAGCTTTGACTTGTACGAGCAGTACTTC. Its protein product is CASSFDLYEQYF.

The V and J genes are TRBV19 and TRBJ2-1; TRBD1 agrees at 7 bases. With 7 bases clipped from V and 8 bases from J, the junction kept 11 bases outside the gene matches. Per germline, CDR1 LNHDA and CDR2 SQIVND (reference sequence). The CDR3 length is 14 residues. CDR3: CASNLAGGLDEQFF. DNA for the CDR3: TGTGCCAGTAATCTGGCAGGGGGTTTGGATGAGCAGTTCTTC. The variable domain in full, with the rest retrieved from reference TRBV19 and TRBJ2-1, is DGGITQSPKYLFRKEGQNVTLSCEQNLNHDAMYWYRQDPGQGLRLIYYSQIVNDFQKGDIAEGYSVSREKKESFPLTVTSAQKNPTAFYLCASNLAGGLDEQFFGPGTRLTVL.

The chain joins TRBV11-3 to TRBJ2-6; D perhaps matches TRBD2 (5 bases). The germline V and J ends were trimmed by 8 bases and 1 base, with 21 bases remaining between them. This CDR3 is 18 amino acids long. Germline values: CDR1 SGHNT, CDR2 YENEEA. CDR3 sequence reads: CASQPSRTGTSGANVLTF. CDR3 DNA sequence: TGTGCCAGCCAACCGAGCAGGACGGGAACTTCTGGGGCCAACGTCCTGACTTTC.

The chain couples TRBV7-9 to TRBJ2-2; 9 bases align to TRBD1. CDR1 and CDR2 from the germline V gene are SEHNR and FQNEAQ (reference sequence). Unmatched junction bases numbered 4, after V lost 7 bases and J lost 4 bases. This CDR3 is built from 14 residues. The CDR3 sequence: CASKQGAFTGELFF. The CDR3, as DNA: TGTGCCAGCAAACAGGGGGCGTTCACCGGGGAGCTGTTTTTT.

CDR3 sequence (DNA): TGTGCCAGCAGTGACTCGGGGGGTTCTATTTGGGATGAGCAGTTCTTC. Translating it yields CASSDSGGSIWDEQFF. The gene calls are TRBV6-4 and TRBJ2-1, with TRBD2 as a possible D gene (6 bases). Germline V CDR1 and CDR2: MRHNA, SNTAGT. V dropped 0 bases and J dropped 8 bases, with 17 bases sitting between them. The length of the CDR3 is 16 residues.

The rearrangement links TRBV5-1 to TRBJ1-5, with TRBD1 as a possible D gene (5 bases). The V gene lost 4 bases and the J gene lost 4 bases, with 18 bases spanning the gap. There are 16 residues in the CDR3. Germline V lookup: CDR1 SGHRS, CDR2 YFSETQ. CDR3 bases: TGCGCCAGCAGCCCTGGGGGAGGGGCCGGTAATCAGCCCCAGCATTTT. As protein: CASSPGGGAGNQPQHF.

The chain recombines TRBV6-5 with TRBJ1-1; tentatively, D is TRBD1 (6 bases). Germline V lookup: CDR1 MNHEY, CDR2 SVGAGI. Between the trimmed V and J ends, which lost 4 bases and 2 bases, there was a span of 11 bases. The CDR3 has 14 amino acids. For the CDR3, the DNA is TGTGCCAGCAGTTTGGACAGTTATAACACTGAAGCTTTCTTT. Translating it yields CASSLDSYNTEAFF.

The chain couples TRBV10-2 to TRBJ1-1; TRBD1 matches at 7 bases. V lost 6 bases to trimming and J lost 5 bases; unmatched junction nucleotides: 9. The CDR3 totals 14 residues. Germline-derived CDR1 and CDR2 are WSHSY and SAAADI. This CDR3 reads CASSLTGAGTEAFF. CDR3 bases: TGCGCCAGCAGCCTAACAGGGGCTGGGACTGAAGCTTTCTTT.

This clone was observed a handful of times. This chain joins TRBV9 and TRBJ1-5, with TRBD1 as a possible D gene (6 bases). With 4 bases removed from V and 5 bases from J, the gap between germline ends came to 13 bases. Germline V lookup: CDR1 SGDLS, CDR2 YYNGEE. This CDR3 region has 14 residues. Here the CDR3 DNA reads TGTGCCAGCAGCCAGGGGTTCGATCATCAGCCCCAGCATTTT. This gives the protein CASSQGFDHQPQHF.

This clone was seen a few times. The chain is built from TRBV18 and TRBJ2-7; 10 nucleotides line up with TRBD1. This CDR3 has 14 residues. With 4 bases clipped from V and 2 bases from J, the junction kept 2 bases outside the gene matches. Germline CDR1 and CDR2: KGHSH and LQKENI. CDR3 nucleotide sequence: TGTGCCAGCTCACGGACAGGGGGTCCCTACGAGCAGTACTTC. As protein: CASSRTGGPYEQYF. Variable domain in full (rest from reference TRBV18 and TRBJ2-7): NAGVMQNPRHLVRRRGQEARLRCSPMKGHSHVYWYRQLPEEGLKFMVYLQKENIIDESGMPKERFSAEFPKEGPSILRIQQVVRGDSAAYFCASSRTGGPYEQYFGPGTRLTVT.